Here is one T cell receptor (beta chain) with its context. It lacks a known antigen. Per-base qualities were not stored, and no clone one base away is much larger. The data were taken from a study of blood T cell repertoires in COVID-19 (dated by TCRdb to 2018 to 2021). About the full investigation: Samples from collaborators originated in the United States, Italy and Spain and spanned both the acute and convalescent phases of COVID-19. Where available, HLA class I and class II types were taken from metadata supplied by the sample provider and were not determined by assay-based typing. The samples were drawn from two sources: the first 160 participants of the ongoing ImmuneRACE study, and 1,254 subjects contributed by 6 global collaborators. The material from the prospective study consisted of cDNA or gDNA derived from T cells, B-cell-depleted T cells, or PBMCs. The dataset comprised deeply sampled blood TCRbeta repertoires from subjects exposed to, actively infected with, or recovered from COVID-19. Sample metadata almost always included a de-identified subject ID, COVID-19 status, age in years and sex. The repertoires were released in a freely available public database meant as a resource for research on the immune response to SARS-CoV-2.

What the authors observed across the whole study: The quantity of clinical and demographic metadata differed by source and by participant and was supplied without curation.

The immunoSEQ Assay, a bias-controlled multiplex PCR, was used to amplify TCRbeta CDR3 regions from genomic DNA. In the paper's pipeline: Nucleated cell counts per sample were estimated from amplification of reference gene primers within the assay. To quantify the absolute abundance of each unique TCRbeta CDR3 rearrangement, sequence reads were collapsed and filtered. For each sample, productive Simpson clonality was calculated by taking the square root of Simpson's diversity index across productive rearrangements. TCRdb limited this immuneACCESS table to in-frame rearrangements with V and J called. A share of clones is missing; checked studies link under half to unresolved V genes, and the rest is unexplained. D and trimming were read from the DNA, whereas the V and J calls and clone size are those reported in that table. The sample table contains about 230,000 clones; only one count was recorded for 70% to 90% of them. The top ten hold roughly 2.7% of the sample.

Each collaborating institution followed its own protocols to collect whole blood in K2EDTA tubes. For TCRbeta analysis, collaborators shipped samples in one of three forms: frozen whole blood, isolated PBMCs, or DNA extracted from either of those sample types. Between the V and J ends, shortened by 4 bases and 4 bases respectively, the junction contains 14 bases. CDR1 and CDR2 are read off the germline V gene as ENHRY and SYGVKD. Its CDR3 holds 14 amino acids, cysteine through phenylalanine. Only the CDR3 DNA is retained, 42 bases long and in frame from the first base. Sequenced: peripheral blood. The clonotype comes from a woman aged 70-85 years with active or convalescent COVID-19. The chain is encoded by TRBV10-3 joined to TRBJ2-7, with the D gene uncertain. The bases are TGTGCCATCAGTGGTGAGCCCGGTAGATACGAGCAGTACTTC. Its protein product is CAISGEPGRYEQYF.